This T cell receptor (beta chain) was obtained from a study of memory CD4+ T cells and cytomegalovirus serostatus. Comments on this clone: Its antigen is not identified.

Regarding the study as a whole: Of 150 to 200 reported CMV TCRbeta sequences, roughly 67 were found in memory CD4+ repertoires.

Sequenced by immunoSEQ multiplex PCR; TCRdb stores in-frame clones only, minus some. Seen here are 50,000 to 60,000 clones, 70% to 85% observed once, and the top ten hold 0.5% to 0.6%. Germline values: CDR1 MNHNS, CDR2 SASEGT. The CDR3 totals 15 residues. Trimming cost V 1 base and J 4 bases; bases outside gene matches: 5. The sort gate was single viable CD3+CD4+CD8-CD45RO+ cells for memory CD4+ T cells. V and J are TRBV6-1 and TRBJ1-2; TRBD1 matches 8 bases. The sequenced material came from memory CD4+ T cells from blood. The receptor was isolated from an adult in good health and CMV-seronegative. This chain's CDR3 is CASSEEVQGGYGYTF. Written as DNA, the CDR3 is TGTGCCAGCAGTGAAGAAGTACAGGGGGGCTATGGCTACACCTTC.